This T cell receptor beta chain comes out of a study of HIV-infected patients and healthy controls. The repertoire came from unfractionated whole blood and reflected all unsorted peripheral T cells. This clonotype is medium-sized. Compared with germline, one end of the junction differs, possibly owing to a read error. The CDR3 loop spans 15 amino acids. Germline V lookup: CDR1 MNHEY, CDR2 SVGAGI. cDNA was made from 500 ng RNA using alpha and beta constant primers. Alpha and beta chain libraries were made separately by chain-specific third strand synthesis with multiplexing indices. TCRdb analysed the 5' RACE reads with MiXCR anew, one entry per CDR3 protein. This sample has several thousand distinct CDR3 sequences, with about an eighth found just once.

The V and J genes are TRBV6-5 and TRBJ2-1, with 11 positions matching TRBD2. The sample consisted of blood, taken before antiretroviral therapy. The receptor's source is an adult with HIV infection. The CDR3 spells CATSRVGTSGNEQFF. CDR3 in DNA: TGTGCCACCAGTCGGGTCGGGACTAGCGGCAATGAGCAGTTCTTC.